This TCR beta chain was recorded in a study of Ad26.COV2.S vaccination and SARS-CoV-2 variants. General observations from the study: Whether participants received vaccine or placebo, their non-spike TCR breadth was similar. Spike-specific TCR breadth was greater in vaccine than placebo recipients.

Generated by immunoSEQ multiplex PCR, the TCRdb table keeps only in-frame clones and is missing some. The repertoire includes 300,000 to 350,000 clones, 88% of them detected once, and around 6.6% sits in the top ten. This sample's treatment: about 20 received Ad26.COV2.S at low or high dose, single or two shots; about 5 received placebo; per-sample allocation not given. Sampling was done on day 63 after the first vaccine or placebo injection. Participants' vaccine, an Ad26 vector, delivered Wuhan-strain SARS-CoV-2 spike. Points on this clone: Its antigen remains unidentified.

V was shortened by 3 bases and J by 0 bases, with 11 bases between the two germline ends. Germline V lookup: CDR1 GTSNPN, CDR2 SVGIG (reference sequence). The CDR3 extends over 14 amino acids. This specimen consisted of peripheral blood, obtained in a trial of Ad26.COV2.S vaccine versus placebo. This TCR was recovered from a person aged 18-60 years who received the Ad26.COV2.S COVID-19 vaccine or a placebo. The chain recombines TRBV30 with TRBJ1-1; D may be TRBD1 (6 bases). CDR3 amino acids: CAWSLGGLNTEAFF. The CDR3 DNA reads TGTGCCTGGAGCCTCGGGGGGCTGAACACTGAAGCTTTCTTT.